This TCR beta chain is drawn from a study of blood T cell repertoires in COVID-19. Across the study: Samples came from the United States, Italy and Spain, spanning acute and convalescent COVID-19. PBMCs, B-cell-depleted T cells, or T cells were the source of the cDNA or gDNA that made up the material.

TCRdb's copy holds only in-frame clones and misses some; the assay was immunoSEQ multiplex PCR. The data contain about 210,000 clones, about 88% of them singletons. With 2 bases removed from V and 9 bases from J, the gap between germline ends came to 13 bases. The CDR3 loop spans 14 amino acids. The germline CDR1 and CDR2 sequences are KGHDR and SFDVKD. Specimen: peripheral blood. V gene TRBV24-1 combines with J gene TRBJ2-1; perhaps TRBD1 as D (5 bases). The origin of this receptor is a woman aged 40 to 49 with acute or convalescent COVID-19. CDR3 DNA sequence: TGTGCCACCAGTGATTCAGTGGGGCGGCGTGAGCAGTTCTTC. It encodes CATSDSVGRREQFF.